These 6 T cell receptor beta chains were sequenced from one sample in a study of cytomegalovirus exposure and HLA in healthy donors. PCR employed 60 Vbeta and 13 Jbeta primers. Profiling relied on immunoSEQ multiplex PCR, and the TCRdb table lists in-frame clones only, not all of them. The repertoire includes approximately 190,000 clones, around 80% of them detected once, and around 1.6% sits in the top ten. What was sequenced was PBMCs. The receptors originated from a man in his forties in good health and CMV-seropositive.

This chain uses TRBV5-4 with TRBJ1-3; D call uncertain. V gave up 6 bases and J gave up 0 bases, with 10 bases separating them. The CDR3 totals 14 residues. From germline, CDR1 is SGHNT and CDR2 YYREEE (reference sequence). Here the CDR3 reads CASTNPSSGNTIYF. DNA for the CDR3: TGTGCCAGCACCAACCCGAGCTCTGGAAACACCATATATTTT.

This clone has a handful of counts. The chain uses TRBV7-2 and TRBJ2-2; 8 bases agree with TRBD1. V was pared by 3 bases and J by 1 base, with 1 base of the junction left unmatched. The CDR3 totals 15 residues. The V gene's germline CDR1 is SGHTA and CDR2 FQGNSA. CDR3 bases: TGTGCCAGCAGCTTTGACAGGGGGAACACCGGGGAGCTGTTTTTT. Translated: CASSFDRGNTGELFF.

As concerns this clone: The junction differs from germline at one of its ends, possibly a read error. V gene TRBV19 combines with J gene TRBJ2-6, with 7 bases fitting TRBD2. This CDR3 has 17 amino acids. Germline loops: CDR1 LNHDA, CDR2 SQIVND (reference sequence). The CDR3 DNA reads TGTGCCAGTAGTGCCGGGTTGGGAGGGGCTGGGGCCAACGGCCTGACTTTC. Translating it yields CASSAGLGGAGANGLTF.

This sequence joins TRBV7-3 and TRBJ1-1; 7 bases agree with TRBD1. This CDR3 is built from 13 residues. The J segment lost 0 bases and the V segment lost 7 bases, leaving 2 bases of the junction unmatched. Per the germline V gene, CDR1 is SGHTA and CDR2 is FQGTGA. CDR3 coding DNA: TGTGCCAGCAAGGGACAGCTGAACACTGAAGCTTTCTTT. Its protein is CASKGQLNTEAFF.

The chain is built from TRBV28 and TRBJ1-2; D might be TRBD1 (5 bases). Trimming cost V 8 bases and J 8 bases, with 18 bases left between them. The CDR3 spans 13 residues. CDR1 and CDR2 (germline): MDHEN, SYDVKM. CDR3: CASGTTGTWGYTF. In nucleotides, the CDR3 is TGTGCCAGCGGCACAACCGGGACTTGGGGCTACACCTTC.

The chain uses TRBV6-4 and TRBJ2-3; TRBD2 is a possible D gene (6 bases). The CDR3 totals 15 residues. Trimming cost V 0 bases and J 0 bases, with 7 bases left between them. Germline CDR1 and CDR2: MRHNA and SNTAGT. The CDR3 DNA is TGTGCCAGCAGTGACTCTGGAGGGAGCACAGATACGCAGTATTTT. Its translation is CASSDSGGSTDTQYF.